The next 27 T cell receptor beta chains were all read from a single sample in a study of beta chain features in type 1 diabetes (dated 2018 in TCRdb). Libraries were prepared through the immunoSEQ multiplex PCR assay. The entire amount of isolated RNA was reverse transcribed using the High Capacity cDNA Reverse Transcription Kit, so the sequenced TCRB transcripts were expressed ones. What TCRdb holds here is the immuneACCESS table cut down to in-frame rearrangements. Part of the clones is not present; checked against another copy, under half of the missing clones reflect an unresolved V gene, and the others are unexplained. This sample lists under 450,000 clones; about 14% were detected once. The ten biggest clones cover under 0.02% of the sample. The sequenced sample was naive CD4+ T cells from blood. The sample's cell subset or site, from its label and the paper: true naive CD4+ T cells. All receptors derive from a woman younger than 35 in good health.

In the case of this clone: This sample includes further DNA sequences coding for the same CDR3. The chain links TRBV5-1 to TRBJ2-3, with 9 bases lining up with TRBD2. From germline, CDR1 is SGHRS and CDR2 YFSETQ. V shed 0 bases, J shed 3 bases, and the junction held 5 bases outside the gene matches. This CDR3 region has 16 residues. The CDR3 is CASSLGLAGSTDTQYF. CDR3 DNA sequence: TGCGCCAGCAGCTTGGGGCTAGCGGGAAGTACAGATACGCAGTATTTT.

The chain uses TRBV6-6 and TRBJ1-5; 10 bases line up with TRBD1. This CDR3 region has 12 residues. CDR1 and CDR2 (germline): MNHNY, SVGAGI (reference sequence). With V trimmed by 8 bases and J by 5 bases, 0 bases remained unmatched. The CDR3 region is CASGQGDQPQHF. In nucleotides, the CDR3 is TGTGCCAGCGGACAGGGGGATCAGCCCCAGCATTTT.

The CDR3 is CASSLVAGVGNEQFF. The CDR3, as DNA: TGTGCCAGTAGTCTCGTAGCGGGAGTGGGCAATGAGCAGTTCTTC. The V gene is TRBV19, the J gene TRBJ2-1, with 9 nucleotides matching TRBD2. Germline V lookup: CDR1 LNHDA, CDR2 SQIVND (reference sequence). V lost 5 bases to trimming and J lost 6 bases; unmatched junction nucleotides: 8. The CDR3 has 15 amino acids.

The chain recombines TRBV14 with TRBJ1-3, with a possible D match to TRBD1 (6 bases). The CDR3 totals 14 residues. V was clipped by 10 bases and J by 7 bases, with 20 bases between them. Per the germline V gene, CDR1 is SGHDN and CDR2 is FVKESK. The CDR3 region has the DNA TGTGCCACCAGTTTCGGGGGGGCATCGAACACCATATATTTT. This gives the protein CATSFGGASNTIYF.

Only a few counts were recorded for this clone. The CDR3 DNA reads as TGTGCCAGCCTCAGGATAGCGGGAGGAAATGAGCAGTTCTTC. Protein: CASLRIAGGNEQFF. V usage is TRBV7-2 and J usage is TRBJ2-1, with 10 bases lining up with TRBD2. Losses at the gene ends were 8 bases for V and 7 bases for J; bases not matched to a gene: 8. CDR1 is SGHTA and CDR2 is FQGNSA in the germline V gene. This CDR3 contains 14 residues.

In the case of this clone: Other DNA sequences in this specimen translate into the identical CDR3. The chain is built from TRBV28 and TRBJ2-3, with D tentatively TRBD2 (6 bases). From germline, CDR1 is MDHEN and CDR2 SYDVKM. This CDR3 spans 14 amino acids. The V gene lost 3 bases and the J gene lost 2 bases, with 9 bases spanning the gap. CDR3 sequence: CASSLAGSTDTQYF. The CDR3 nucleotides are TGTGCCAGCAGTTTGGCGGGATCCACAGATACGCAGTATTTT.

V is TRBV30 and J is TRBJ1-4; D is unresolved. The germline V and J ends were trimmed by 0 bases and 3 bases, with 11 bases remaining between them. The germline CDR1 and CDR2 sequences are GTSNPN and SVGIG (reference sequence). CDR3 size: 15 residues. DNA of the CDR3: TGTGCCTGGAGTGTTCGATGGAGGTCTAATGAAAAACTGTTTTTT. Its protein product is CAWSVRWRSNEKLFF.

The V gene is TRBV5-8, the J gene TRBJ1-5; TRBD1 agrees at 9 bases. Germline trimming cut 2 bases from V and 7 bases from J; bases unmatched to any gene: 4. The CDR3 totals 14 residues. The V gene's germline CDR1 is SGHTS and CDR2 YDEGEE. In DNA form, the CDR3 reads TGTGCCAGCAGCTTTACAGGGGGCAGGCAGCCCCAGCATTTT. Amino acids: CASSFTGGRQPQHF.

CDR3 protein: CASSSGLAVQETQYF. The CDR3 bases are TGCGCCAGCAGCTCGGGACTAGCCGTCCAAGAGACCCAGTACTTC. The chain employs TRBV5-1 and TRBJ2-5; 9 nucleotides align to TRBD2. There are 15 residues in the CDR3. The germline gives CDR1 SGHRS, CDR2 YFSETQ. Trimming removed 3 bases from V and 1 base from J; junction bases left unmatched: 4.

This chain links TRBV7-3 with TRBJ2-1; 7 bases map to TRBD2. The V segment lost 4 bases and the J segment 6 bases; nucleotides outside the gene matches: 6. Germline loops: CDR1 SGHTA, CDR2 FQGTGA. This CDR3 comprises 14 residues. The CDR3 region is CASSSGLVGNEQFF. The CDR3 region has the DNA TGTGCCAGCAGCTCCGGACTAGTCGGCAATGAGCAGTTCTTC. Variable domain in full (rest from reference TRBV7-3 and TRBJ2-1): GAGVSQTPSNKVTEKGKYVELRCDPISGHTALYWYRQSLGQGPEFLIYFQGTGAADDSGLPNDRFFAVRPEGSVSTLKIQRTERGDSAVYLCASSSGLVGNEQFFGPGTRLTVL.

The CDR3 region has the DNA TGTGCCAGCAGCCCCCTTCGGGGAAGCACAGATACGCAGTATTTT. This gives the protein CASSPLRGSTDTQYF. The chain couples TRBV11-2 to TRBJ2-3; D might be TRBD2 (5 bases). This CDR3 is 15 amino acids long. Germline CDR1 and CDR2: SGHAT and FQNNGV. The ends were cut back, 5 bases at V and 0 bases at J, with 12 bases in the middle.

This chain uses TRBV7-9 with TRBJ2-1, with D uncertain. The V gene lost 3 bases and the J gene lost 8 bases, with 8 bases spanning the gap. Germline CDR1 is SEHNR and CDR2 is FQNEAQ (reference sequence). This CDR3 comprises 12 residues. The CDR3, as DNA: TGTGCCAGCAGCTTTTCGGTTGATGAGCAGTTCTTC. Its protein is CASSFSVDEQFF. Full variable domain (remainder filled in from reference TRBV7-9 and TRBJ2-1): DTGVSQNPRHKITKRGQNVTFRCDPISEHNRLYWYRQTLGQGPEFLTYFQNEAQLEKSRLLSDRFSAERPKGSFSTLEIQRTEQGDSAMYLCASSFSVDEQFFGPGTRLTVL.

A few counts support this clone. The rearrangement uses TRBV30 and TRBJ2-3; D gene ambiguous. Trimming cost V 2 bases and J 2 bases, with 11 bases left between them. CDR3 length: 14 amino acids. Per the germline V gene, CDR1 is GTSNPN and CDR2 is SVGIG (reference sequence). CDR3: CAWSLGGATDTQYF. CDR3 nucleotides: TGTGCCTGGAGTCTAGGCGGAGCCACAGATACGCAGTATTTT.

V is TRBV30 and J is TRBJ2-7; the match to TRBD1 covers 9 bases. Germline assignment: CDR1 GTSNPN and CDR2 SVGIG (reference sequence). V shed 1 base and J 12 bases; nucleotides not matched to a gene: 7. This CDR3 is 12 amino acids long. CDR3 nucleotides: TGTGCCTGGAGTGAAACAGGGGGCGTTCGGTACTTC. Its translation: CAWSETGGVRYF. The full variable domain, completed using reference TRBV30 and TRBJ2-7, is SQTIHQWPATLVQPVGSPLSLECTVEGTSNPNLYWYRQAAGRGLQLLFYSVGIGQISSEVPQNLSASRPQDRQFILSSKKLLLSDSGFYLCAWSETGGVRYFGPGTRLTVT.

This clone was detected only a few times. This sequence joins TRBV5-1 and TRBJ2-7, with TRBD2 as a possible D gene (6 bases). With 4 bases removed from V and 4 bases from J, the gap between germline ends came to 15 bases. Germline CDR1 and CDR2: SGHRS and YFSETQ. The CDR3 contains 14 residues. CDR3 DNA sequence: TGCGCCAGCAGCCCGGCTAGCGTGAATTACGAGCAGTACTTC. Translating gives CASSPASVNYEQYF.

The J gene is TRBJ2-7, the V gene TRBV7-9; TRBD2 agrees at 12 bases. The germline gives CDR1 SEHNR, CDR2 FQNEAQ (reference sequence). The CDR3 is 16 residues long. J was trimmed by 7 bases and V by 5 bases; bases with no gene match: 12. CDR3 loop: CASSLKRTSGIMEQYF. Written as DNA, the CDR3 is TGTGCCAGCAGCCTCAAGCGGACTAGCGGGATTATGGAGCAGTACTTC.

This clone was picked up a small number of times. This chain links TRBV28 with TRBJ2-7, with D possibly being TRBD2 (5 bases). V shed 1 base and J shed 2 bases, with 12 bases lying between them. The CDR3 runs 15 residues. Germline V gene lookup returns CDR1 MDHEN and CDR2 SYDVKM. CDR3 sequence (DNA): TGTGCCAGCAGTTTATATCGGCGGGCCGCCTACGAGCAGTACTTC. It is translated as CASSLYRRAAYEQYF.

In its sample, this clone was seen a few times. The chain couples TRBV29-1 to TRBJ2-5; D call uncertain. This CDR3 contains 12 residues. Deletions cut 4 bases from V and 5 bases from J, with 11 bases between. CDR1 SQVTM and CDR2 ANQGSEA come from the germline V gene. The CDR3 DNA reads TGCAGCGTTGCCGCTAGATTTGAGACCCAGTACTTC. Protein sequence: CSVAARFETQYF. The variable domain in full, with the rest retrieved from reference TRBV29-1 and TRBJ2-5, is SAVISQKPSRDICQRGTSLTIQCQVDSQVTMMFWYRQQPGQSLTLIATANQGSEATYESGFVIDKFPISRPNLTFSTLTVSNMSPEDSSIYLCSVAARFETQYFGPGTRLLVL.

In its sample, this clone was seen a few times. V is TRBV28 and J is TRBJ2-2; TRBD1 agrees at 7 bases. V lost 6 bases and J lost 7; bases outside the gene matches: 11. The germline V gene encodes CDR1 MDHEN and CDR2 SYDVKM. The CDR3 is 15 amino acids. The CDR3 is CASRPSTGSLGELFF. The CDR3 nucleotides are TGTGCCAGCAGACCTTCGACAGGGTCCCTCGGGGAGCTGTTTTTT.

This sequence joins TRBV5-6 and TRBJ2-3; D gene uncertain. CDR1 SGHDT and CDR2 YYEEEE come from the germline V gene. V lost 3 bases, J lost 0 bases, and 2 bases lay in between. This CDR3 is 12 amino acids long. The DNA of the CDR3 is TGTGCCAGCAGCTCGAGCACAGATACGCAGTATTTT. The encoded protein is CASSSSTDTQYF.

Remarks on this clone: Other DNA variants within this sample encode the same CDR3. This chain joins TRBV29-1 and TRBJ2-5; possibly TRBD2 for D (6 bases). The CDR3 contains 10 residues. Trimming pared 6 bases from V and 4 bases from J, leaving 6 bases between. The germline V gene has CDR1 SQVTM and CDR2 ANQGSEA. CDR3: CSVGGETQYF. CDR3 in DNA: TGCAGCGTGGGGGGAGAGACCCAGTACTTC.

CDR3 protein: CASSLTSGAGTDTQYF. The CDR3 DNA follows: TGCGCCAGCAGCTTGACTAGCGGTGCGGGCACAGATACGCAGTATTTT. The chain recombines TRBV5-1 with TRBJ2-3; 8 bases are shared with TRBD2. Germline CDR1 and CDR2: SGHRS and YFSETQ. The CDR3 runs 16 residues. V lost 1 base to trimming and J lost 1 base; unmatched junction nucleotides: 5.

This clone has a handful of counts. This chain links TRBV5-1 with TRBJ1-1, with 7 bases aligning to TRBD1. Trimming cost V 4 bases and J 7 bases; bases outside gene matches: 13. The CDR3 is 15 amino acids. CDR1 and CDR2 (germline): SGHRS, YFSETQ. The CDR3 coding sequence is TGCGCCAGCAGCGGCCCCAGACAGGGTTTGGGTGAAGCTTTCTTT. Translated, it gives CASSGPRQGLGEAFF.

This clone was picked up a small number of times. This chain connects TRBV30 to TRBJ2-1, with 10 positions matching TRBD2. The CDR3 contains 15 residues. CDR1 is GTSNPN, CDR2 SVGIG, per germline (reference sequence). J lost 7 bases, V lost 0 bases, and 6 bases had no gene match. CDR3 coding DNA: TGTGCCTGGAGTGTTCGGGGACTAGCGTGGAATGAGCAGTTCTTC. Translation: CAWSVRGLAWNEQFF.

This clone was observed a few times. The CDR3 DNA sequence: TGCGCCAGCAGCCAAGGAAGGGGCTATGGCTACACCTTC. Translated: CASSQGRGYGYTF. The V and J genes are TRBV4-3 and TRBJ1-2; tentative D call: TRBD1 (5 bases). V dropped 1 base and J dropped 4 bases, with 7 bases sitting between them. The CDR3 is made up of 13 amino acids. Per germline, CDR1 LGHNA and CDR2 YSLEER.

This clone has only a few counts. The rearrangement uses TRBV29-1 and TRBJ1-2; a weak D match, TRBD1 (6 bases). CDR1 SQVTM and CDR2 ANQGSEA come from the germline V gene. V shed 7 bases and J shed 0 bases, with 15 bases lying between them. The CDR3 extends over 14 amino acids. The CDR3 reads CSASTGTTNYGYTF. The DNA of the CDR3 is TGCAGCGCCTCTACAGGGACAACTAACTATGGCTACACCTTC.

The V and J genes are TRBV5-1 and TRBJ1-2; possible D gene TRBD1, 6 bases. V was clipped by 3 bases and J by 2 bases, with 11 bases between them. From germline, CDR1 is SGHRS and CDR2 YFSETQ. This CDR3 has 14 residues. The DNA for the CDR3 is TGCGCCAGCAGCTCGACAGGAGACAACTATGGCTACACCTTC. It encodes CASSSTGDNYGYTF.